What follows is one T cell receptor (beta chain) and its context. Its antigen is not yet known. Base qualities are missing; no much larger clone stands one base away. Focal radiation therapy combined with CTLA-4 blockade (ipilimumab) was tested in patients with chemo-refractory metastatic non-small-cell lung cancer. Library preparation employed the immunoSEQ multiplex PCR assay. TCRdb limited this immuneACCESS table to in-frame rearrangements with V and J called. A share of clones is missing; checked studies link under half to unresolved V genes, and the rest is unexplained. For this sample there are roughly 50,000 clones; 80% to 90% appear just once. The ten top clones hold more than 4% of the sample. These data belong to a study of radiotherapy plus CTLA-4 blockade in lung cancer (dated by TCRdb to 2016 to 2018). The study in broad terms: Among enrolled patients, 15% to 20% had an objective response and 25% to 40% reached disease control.

Study-level results and caveats: Early dynamic changes in blood T cell clones, together with increased serum interferon-beta after radiation, were reported as the strongest predictors of response. TCR clones derived from tumors expanded in peripheral blood after treatment with radiotherapy and ipilimumab.

Specimen: peripheral blood, collected from a patient treated with radiotherapy plus ipilimumab. This receptor was identified in a human donor with non-small cell lung cancer whose response to radiotherapy plus ipilimumab could not be evaluated.

The DNA reads as follows: TGTGCCAGCAGCGAAAACAGGGGGAACACCGGGGAGCTGTTTTTT. It is translated as CASSENRGNTGELFF. The rearrangement joined TRBV9 to TRBJ2-2, and 7 junction bases match TRBD1. As encoded in the germline V gene, CDR1 is SGDLS while CDR2 is YYNGEE. From V the trimming removes 3 bases and from J it removes 1 base, while the gene matches leave 3 bases of the junction unaccounted for. Inclusive of the bounding cysteine and phenylalanine, the CDR3 is 15 residues long. Just the 45-base CDR3 DNA is kept, in frame starting at base 1.